This T cell receptor beta chain was sequenced during a study of blood T cell repertoires in COVID-19. Some clones are missing from TCRdb's copy, which holds only in-frame ones; the method was immunoSEQ multiplex PCR. The sample lists fewer than 250,000 clones; 75% to 90% were seen once. The CDR3 loop spans 15 amino acids. The germline V gene encodes CDR1 SNHLY and CDR2 FYNNEI. V lost 1 base to trimming and J lost 6 bases, with 16 bases between them. This TCR was recovered from a man between 60 and 70 years old with acute or convalescent COVID-19. Sequencing input: peripheral blood. The chain couples TRBV2 to TRBJ2-7, with D possibly TRBD1 on 6 matching bases. In DNA, the CDR3 is TGTGCCAGCAGTGAAGGGGGTGGGCGAGGGGGCGAGCAGTACTTC. It is translated as CASSEGGGRGGEQYF.